The 15 T cell receptor beta chains reported below all come from one sample, sequenced in a study of cytomegalovirus exposure and HLA in healthy donors. The method was immunoSEQ multiplex PCR; TCRdb's version includes in-frame clones alone and lacks a portion of them. This repertoire shows tens of thousands of clones, roughly 94% found once; its top ten account for about 4.2%. Source material: PBMCs. These receptors all come from a man aged 18 to 30 in good health and CMV-seropositive.

The rearrangement uses TRBV5-1 and TRBJ2-7; 7 bases fit TRBD2. V was clipped by 0 bases and J by 3 bases; unmatched bases: 12. The germline CDR1 and CDR2 sequences are SGHRS and YFSETQ. This CDR3 region has 17 residues. Here the CDR3 reads CASSLAIVGGKSYEQYF. In DNA, the CDR3 is TGCGCCAGCAGCTTGGCGATCGTCGGGGGGAAAAGCTACGAGCAGTACTTC.

V usage is TRBV11-2 and J usage is TRBJ1-1; 8 positions agree with TRBD1. CDR1 and CDR2 (germline): SGHAT, FQNNGV. The CDR3 has 13 amino acids. V was pared by 9 bases and J by 4 bases, with 7 bases of the junction left unmatched. CDR3 amino acids: CASRTGQGTEAFF. CDR3 DNA: TGTGCCAGTAGGACAGGGCAGGGCACTGAAGCTTTCTTT.

CDR3: CAVREAGELFF. The CDR3, as DNA: TGTGCCGTCCGGGAAGCCGGGGAGCTGTTTTTT. The genes are TRBV10-3 and TRBJ2-2; tentative D call: TRBD2 (5 bases). CDR3 size: 11 residues. Trimming removed 11 bases at V and 6 bases at J, with 10 bases between. Germline V gene lookup returns CDR1 ENHRY and CDR2 SYGVKD.

This rearrangement joins TRBV28 to TRBJ2-3; tentative D call: TRBD2 (5 bases). This CDR3 is built from 16 residues. Trimming stripped 7 bases from V and 1 base from J, with 18 bases between. Germline values: CDR1 MDHEN, CDR2 SYDVKM. CDR3 residues: CASTERRAWGTDTQYF. The CDR3 bases are TGTGCCAGCACCGAACGGCGGGCTTGGGGCACAGATACGCAGTATTTT. Together with reference TRBV28 and TRBJ2-3, the CDR3 gives the full variable domain: DVKVTQSSRYLVKRTGEKVFLECVQDMDHENMFWYRQDPGLGLRLIYFSYDVKMKEKGDIPEGYSVSREKKERFSLILESASTNQTSMYLCASTERRAWGTDTQYFGPGTRLTVL.

This clone was seen more than once but under ten times. The chain has TRBV11-2 and TRBJ2-7, with D possibly matching TRBD2 (5 bases). Germline V gives CDR1 SGHAT, CDR2 FQNNGV. Deletions cut 1 base from V and 10 bases from J, with 17 bases between. The CDR3 is 14 residues long. CDR3 bases: TGTGCCAGCAGCTTAGGCGGCGGGCGCTTAGGTCAGTACTTC. This codes for CASSLGGGRLGQYF.

This clone is a singleton in its sample. This chain joins TRBV28 and TRBJ1-1; 7 bases match TRBD1. With 5 bases clipped from V and 3 bases from J, the junction kept 9 bases outside the gene matches. From germline, CDR1 is MDHEN and CDR2 SYDVKM. The CDR3 loop spans 15 amino acids. CDR3 loop: CASSPSTGTDTEAFF. In nucleotides, the CDR3 is TGTGCCAGCAGTCCATCGACAGGGACGGACACTGAAGCTTTCTTT.

The chain joins TRBV28 to TRBJ2-5; D remains unclear. The CDR3 consists of 13 residues. Germline lookup yields CDR1 MDHEN and CDR2 SYDVKM. Trimming left V 6 bases short and J 5 bases short, with 13 bases between. CDR3 residues: CASSPPVRETQYF. CDR3 nucleotides: TGTGCCAGCAGCCCGCCCGTTCGGGAGACCCAGTACTTC. The variable domain in full, completed from reference TRBV28 and TRBJ2-5, reads DVKVTQSSRYLVKRTGEKVFLECVQDMDHENMFWYRQDPGLGLRLIYFSYDVKMKEKGDIPEGYSVSREKKERFSLILESASTNQTSMYLCASSPPVRETQYFGPGTRLLVL.

V and J are TRBV18 and TRBJ2-1, with a possible D match to TRBD1 (5 bases). The V gene's germline CDR1 is KGHSH and CDR2 LQKENI. This CDR3 comprises 15 residues. V dropped 2 bases and J dropped 6 bases, with 14 bases sitting between them. The CDR3 loop is CASSPGQGIFNEQFF. In DNA form, the CDR3 reads TGTGCCAGCTCACCAGGTCAGGGTATCTTCAATGAGCAGTTCTTC.

This chain joins TRBV18 and TRBJ2-1; 8 nucleotides align to TRBD1. J lost 6 bases, V lost 4 bases, and 8 bases had no gene match. There are 15 residues in the CDR3. Germline V gene data show CDR1 as KGHSH and CDR2 as LQKENI. The CDR3 here is CASSLRDRTGNEQFF. CDR3 nucleotides: TGTGCCAGCTCACTCCGGGACAGGACGGGCAATGAGCAGTTCTTC.

The chain joins TRBV29-1 to TRBJ1-5; D unclear. Deletions cut 4 bases from V and 3 bases from J, with 10 bases between. CDR1 SQVTM and CDR2 ANQGSEA come from the germline V gene. The CDR3 is 13 residues long. Here the CDR3 reads CSVGERLNQPQHF. The CDR3 nucleotides read TGCAGCGTTGGAGAGCGCCTCAATCAGCCCCAGCATTTT.

The chain recombines TRBV19 with TRBJ1-5; the D is unclear. The CDR3 contains 15 residues. V lost 3 bases to trimming and J lost 0 bases, with 9 bases between them. Per germline, CDR1 LNHDA and CDR2 SQIVND (reference sequence). Written as DNA, the CDR3 is TGTGCCAGTAGTATCTGGAGGGATAGCAATCAGCCCCAGCATTTT. It is translated as CASSIWRDSNQPQHF. Full variable domain (missing parts from reference TRBV19 and TRBJ1-5): DGGITQSPKYLFRKEGQNVTLSCEQNLNHDAMYWYRQDPGQGLRLIYYSQIVNDFQKGDIAEGYSVSREKKESFPLTVTSAQKNPTAFYLCASSIWRDSNQPQHFGDGTRLSIL.

The gene calls are TRBV28 and TRBJ2-7; 9 bases fit TRBD1. This CDR3 contains 13 residues. The V and J ends lost 8 bases and 2 bases, in that order; junction bases with no gene match: 4. The germline gives CDR1 MDHEN, CDR2 SYDVKM. The CDR3 nucleotides read TGTGCCAGCTGGGACAGGGTCACCTACGAGCAGTACTTC. Encoded protein: CASWDRVTYEQYF.

The rearrangement links TRBV16 to TRBJ2-7, with unresolved D. The ends were cut back, 6 bases at V and 1 base at J, with 13 bases in the middle. This CDR3 is 14 amino acids long. Per germline, CDR1 KGHSY and CDR2 FQNENV. The CDR3 here is CASSRVLGSYEQYF. The CDR3 DNA is TGTGCCAGCAGTCGTGTCCTCGGGTCCTACGAGCAGTACTTC.

V gene TRBV4-1 combines with J gene TRBJ2-2; weak D call: TRBD2 (7 bases). The CDR3 has 18 residues. The germline CDR1 and CDR2 sequences are MGHRA and YSYEKL. V lost 0 bases and J 2 bases, leaving 16 bases between the germline ends. For the CDR3, the DNA is TGCGCCAGCAGCCAAGATATTGGGGGGGGCCCCAACACCGGGGAGCTGTTTTTT. Translating gives CASSQDIGGGPNTGELFF.

The rearrangement joins TRBV7-3 to TRBJ2-5; maybe TRBD1 (6 bases). Per the germline V gene, CDR1 is SGHTA and CDR2 is FQGTGA. This CDR3 has 13 residues. With 5 bases removed from V and 4 bases from J, the gap between germline ends came to 11 bases. Here the CDR3 reads CASSVGQRETQYF. CDR3 DNA sequence: TGTGCCAGCAGCGTAGGACAGAGAGAGACCCAGTACTTC. The whole variable domain, remainder taken from reference TRBV7-3 and TRBJ2-5, is GAGVSQTPSNKVTEKGKYVELRCDPISGHTALYWYRQSLGQGPEFLIYFQGTGAADDSGLPNDRFFAVRPEGSVSTLKIQRTERGDSAVYLCASSVGQRETQYFGPGTRLLVL.